The TCR beta chain described here comes from a study of T cell responses to AZD1222 COVID-19 vaccine. General study points: The sample set comprised mostly white British donors with more females, and clonal diversity was possibly underestimated.

CDR1 and CDR2 from the germline V gene are LGHNA and YSLEER. This CDR3 has 14 residues. The V end lost 0 bases, the J end lost 6 bases, and 10 bases lay between the germline ends. Clones were sequenced by immunoSEQ multiplex PCR, and TCRdb holds only the in-frame ones, with some missing. The sample includes 150,000 to 200,000 clones, 90% of them seen just once. With respect to this clone: Antigen unknown.

This clonotype was obtained from an adult who received the AZD1222 COVID-19 vaccine. The sample here was peripheral blood, taken 28 days after the second AZD1222 dose. This sequence joins TRBV4-3 and TRBJ2-3, with D possibly TRBD2 on 6 matching bases. The CDR3 sequence is CASSQESGGDTQYF. The CDR3 region has the DNA TGCGCCAGCAGCCAAGAAAGCGGAGGGGATACGCAGTATTTT.